Detailed here is one T cell receptor (beta chain). The antigen is unknown. Methotrexate plus calcineurin inhibitor accompanied controls' myeloablative marrow transplants; sampling was 1 year later. Profiling relied on immunoSEQ multiplex PCR, and the TCRdb table lists in-frame clones only, not all of them. The table shows approximately 12,000 clones, with about 81% occurring only once. This sample is part of a study of T cells after posttransplantation cyclophosphamide. Study-level points and caveats: Later blood repertoires were often dominated by clones from the donor CD8+ memory compartment.

The germline gives CDR1 SGHRS, CDR2 YFSETQ. Trimming removed 4 bases from V and 10 bases from J, with 18 bases in between. CDR3 length: 15 amino acids. This chain connects TRBV5-1 to TRBJ1-6; a possible D gene is TRBD1 (5 bases). This sequence was found in a male patient between 25 and 39 years old who received an allogeneic stem cell transplant from an unrelated donor, was CMV-positive, and had acute GVHD only. Some T cells may originate from the graft donor. The specimen comprised PBMCs, sampled 350 to 400 days after allogeneic stem cell transplant with calcineurin inhibitor and methotrexate. In DNA form, the CDR3 reads TGCGCCAGCAGCCTAAACGGGGACTCCCGCTCACCCCTCCACTTT. This translates into CASSLNGDSRSPLHF.